These 21 T cell receptor beta chains share one sample of origin, sequenced in a study of T-cell memory formation after mild COVID-19. TCRdb called the 5' RACE reads again in MiXCR, with one record for every CDR3 protein. The repertoire holds 350,000 to 500,000 distinct CDR3 sequences, with roughly 20% as singletons. The sequencing sample was made of PBMCs or a T cell subset sorted from them (not recorded which). All receptors come from an adult woman who had mild COVID-19 (a few samples of this study predate the infection). Cell type and time point are not known.

The chain is built from TRBV18 and TRBJ2-7; 10 bases align to TRBD2. Germline CDR1 and CDR2: KGHSH and LQKENI. The CDR3 totals 16 residues. Trimming took 0 bases from V and 2 from J; bases not matched to a gene: 4. Here the CDR3 DNA reads TGTGCCAGCTCACCACCGGTGGGACTAGCGACCTACGAGCAGTACTTC. This gives the protein CASSPPVGLATYEQYF.

CDR3: CSALTSGSVTDTQYF. The CDR3 DNA reads TGCAGTGCCTTAACCAGCGGGAGCGTAACAGATACGCAGTATTTT. J is TRBJ2-3 and V is TRBV20-1; 8 bases agree with TRBD2. Germline V lookup: CDR1 DFQATT, CDR2 SNEGSKA (reference sequence). CDR3 length equals 15 residues. The junction had 11 bases not matched to a gene; V was cut back by 6 bases and J by 3 bases.

This clonotype was seen a few times. CDR3 DNA: TGTGCCAGCAGCACTCAAGTAGGGAGTAATTCACCCCTCCACTTT. Translated: CASSTQVGSNSPLHF. The chain recombines TRBV5-5 with TRBJ1-6, with D hard to call. Germline assignment: CDR1 SGHKS and CDR2 YYEKEE (reference sequence). V lost 4 bases and J 6 bases, leaving 14 bases between the germline ends. The CDR3 spans 15 residues.

V and J are TRBV12-3 or TRBV12-4 and TRBJ1-6; D gene ambiguous. The length of the CDR3 is 14 residues. V shed 4 bases and J shed 8 bases, with 12 bases lying between them. The CDR3 DNA is TGTGCCAGCAGTTCAAGAGGATCCCATTCACCCCTCCACTTT. This encodes CASSSRGSHSPLHF.

The V and J genes are TRBV10-3 and TRBJ1-5; 9 positions match TRBD1. V lost 11 bases to trimming and J lost 3 bases; unmatched junction nucleotides: 5. CDR1 and CDR2 from the germline V gene are ENHRY and SYGVKD. The CDR3 is 13 residues long. The CDR3 reads CAAGTGINQPQHF. The CDR3 DNA is TGTGCCGCCGGGACAGGGATCAATCAGCCCCAGCATTTT.

The sample holds many counts of this clonotype. This rearrangement joins TRBV7-8 to TRBJ2-7; 11 bases are shared with TRBD2. CDR3 length equals 18 residues. Germline values: CDR1 SGHVS, CDR2 FQNEAQ. V trimming: 0 bases; J trimming: 2 bases; junction bases outside the gene matches: 9. Here the CDR3 reads CASSLAVAGGPRTYEQYF. For the CDR3, the DNA is TGTGCCAGCAGCTTAGCTGTAGCGGGAGGGCCGCGTACCTACGAGCAGTACTTC.

The CDR3 DNA reads TGTGCCAGCAGTGAGGAAACAGGGGCCTACAATGAGCAGTTCTTC. This translates into CASSEETGAYNEQFF. The V gene is TRBV2, the J gene TRBJ2-1, with TRBD1 matching over 7 bases. The CDR3 contains 15 residues. Germline CDR1 reads SNHLY; CDR2 reads FYNNEI. The V and J ends lost 3 bases and 2 bases, in that order; junction bases with no gene match: 4.

CDR3 residues: CSARKGDFSNQPQHF. The CDR3 DNA reads as TGCAGTGCTAGAAAAGGGGATTTCAGCAATCAGCCCCAGCATTTT. The chain joins TRBV20-1 to TRBJ1-5; TRBD1 is a possible D gene (5 bases). Germline loops: CDR1 DFQATT, CDR2 SNEGSKA (reference sequence). The CDR3 is made up of 15 amino acids. The germline V and J ends were trimmed by 2 bases and 1 base, with 12 bases remaining between them.

This chain joins TRBV7-9 and TRBJ2-7; D is tentatively TRBD1 or TRBD2 (6 bases each). The V end lost 8 bases, the J end lost 4 bases, and 15 bases lay between the germline ends. The CDR3 is made up of 13 amino acids. Germline loops: CDR1 SEHNR, CDR2 FQNEAQ (reference sequence). CDR3 amino acids: CASGRGDTYEQYF. In nucleotides, the CDR3 is TGTGCCAGCGGAAGGGGGGATACGTACGAGCAGTACTTC.

The chain carries TRBV20-1 and TRBJ2-7; 9 bases line up with TRBD1. Germline-derived CDR1 and CDR2 are DFQATT and SNEGSKA (reference sequence). Trimming took 3 bases from V and 6 from J; bases not matched to a gene: 9. This CDR3 has 14 residues. The CDR3 nucleotides are TGCAGTGCTAGGGCCCCCGGACAGGGGCCCGAGCAGTACTTC. It encodes CSARAPGQGPEQYF.

The chain carries TRBV2 and TRBJ2-7; 10 bases line up with TRBD1. The CDR3 contains 14 residues. Trimming cost V 6 bases and J 3 bases; bases outside gene matches: 5. Germline V gene lookup returns CDR1 SNHLY and CDR2 FYNNEI. The CDR3 reads CASSDRGRIYEQYF. The CDR3 region has the DNA TGTGCCAGCAGCGACAGGGGGCGCATCTACGAGCAGTACTTC.

This clonotype has just a few counts. The chain uses TRBV7-9 and TRBJ2-5; tentatively, D is TRBD2 (5 bases). The CDR3 is 15 residues long. V shed 5 bases and J shed 5 bases, with 18 bases lying between them. The germline V gene encodes CDR1 SEHNR and CDR2 FQNEAQ (reference sequence). The CDR3 reads CASSPPSEALETQYF. CDR3 DNA sequence: TGTGCCAGCAGCCCCCCATCGGAGGCCCTGGAGACCCAGTACTTC. The full variable domain, with the rest looked up from reference TRBV7-9 and TRBJ2-5, is DTGVSQNPRHKITKRGQNVTFRCDPISEHNRLYWYRQTLGQGPEFLTYFQNEAQLEKSRLLSDRFSAERPKGSFSTLEIQRTEQGDSAMYLCASSPPSEALETQYFGPGTRLLVL.

This chain joins TRBV7-9 and TRBJ1-3, with a possible D match to TRBD1 (5 bases). The V and J ends lost 3 bases and 6 bases respectively, with 12 bases between them. Germline values: CDR1 SEHNR, CDR2 FQNEAQ (reference sequence). The CDR3 loop spans 14 amino acids. As DNA, the CDR3 is TGTGCCAGCAGCTTGACCGGGGGAGAAAACACCATATATTTT. This codes for CASSLTGGENTIYF.

This clonotype appeared a few times. The chain uses TRBV7-9 and TRBJ1-5; a weak D match, TRBD1 (6 bases). The germline gives CDR1 SEHNR, CDR2 FQNEAQ (reference sequence). V was cut by 4 bases and J by 9 bases, with 19 bases left in between. CDR3 length equals 15 residues. The CDR3 here is CASSSHDRPVGPQHF. The CDR3 nucleotides are TGTGCCAGCAGCTCCCACGACAGGCCGGTGGGGCCCCAGCATTTT.

This clonotype appeared a few times. The genes are TRBV7-2 and TRBJ2-4; TRBD1 might be the D (6 bases). V was pared by 5 bases and J by 4 bases, with 12 bases between. The germline V gene encodes CDR1 SGHTA and CDR2 FQGNSA. The CDR3 has 14 amino acids. In DNA, the CDR3 is TGTGCCAGCAGCCCCGGACAGCAGAAAAACATTCAGTACTTC. As protein: CASSPGQQKNIQYF.

The CDR3 protein is CASSPGVEPYGYTF. CDR3 DNA: TGTGCCAGCTCACCGGGTGTGGAACCTTATGGCTACACCTTC. The rearrangement links TRBV18 to TRBJ1-2; D remains ambiguous. Germline CDR1 and CDR2: KGHSH and LQKENI. V shed 3 bases and J shed 5 bases, with 13 bases lying between them. The CDR3 is made up of 14 amino acids. The variable domain in full, completed from reference TRBV18 and TRBJ1-2, reads NAGVMQNPRHLVRRRGQEARLRCSPMKGHSHVYWYRQLPEEGLKFMVYLQKENIIDESGMPKERFSAEFPKEGPSILRIQQVVRGDSAAYFCASSPGVEPYGYTFGSGTRLTVV.

The chain combines TRBV20-1 with TRBJ2-1; no reliable D call. The V and J ends lost 7 bases and 6 bases respectively, with 16 bases between them. Germline loops: CDR1 DFQATT, CDR2 SNEGSKA (reference sequence). CDR3 length equals 13 residues. The CDR3 region is CSVRLGSINEQFF. The DNA of the CDR3 is TGCAGTGTAAGGTTGGGGTCAATCAATGAGCAGTTCTTC.

The rearrangement uses TRBV7-2 and TRBJ2-5; TRBD2 aligns across 9 bases. In germline, CDR1 is SGHTA, CDR2 FQGNSA. CDR3 length equals 15 residues. V lost 3 bases, J lost 2 bases, and 4 bases stayed unmatched. CDR3 residues: CASSFSGSLQETQYF. CDR3 nucleotide sequence: TGTGCCAGCAGCTTTAGCGGGAGTCTACAAGAGACCCAGTACTTC.

This clonotype has just a few counts. In DNA, the CDR3 is TGTGCCAGCAGCTGGGGAGGGTCTGTGGGCACTGAAGCTTTCTTT. This translates into CASSWGGSVGTEAFF. The chain joins TRBV7-9 to TRBJ1-1; D gene unclear. Per germline, CDR1 SEHNR and CDR2 FQNEAQ (reference sequence). The V gene lost 4 bases and the J gene lost 4 bases, with 16 bases spanning the gap. The CDR3 loop spans 15 amino acids.

The rearrangement uses TRBV7-8 and TRBJ2-5, with D unresolved. The CDR3 is 16 residues long. V was pared by 5 bases and J by 4 bases, with 20 bases between. Germline lookup yields CDR1 SGHVS and CDR2 FQNEAQ. The CDR3, as DNA: TGTGCCAGCAGCCCCCAAGCCCTGGCCCCCTCAGAGACCCAGTACTTC. It specifies CASSPQALAPSETQYF.

This clonotype appeared a few times. The rearrangement links TRBV6-5 to TRBJ2-1; TRBD2 aligns across 9 bases. CDR3 size: 13 residues. The trim removed 5 bases at V and 10 bases at J, leaving 6 bases unmatched. Looked up from germline, CDR1 is MNHEY and CDR2 is SVGAGI. CDR3 region: CASSNSGSREQFF. CDR3 coding DNA: TGTGCCAGCAGTAATAGCGGGAGTCGGGAGCAGTTCTTC.